The sequence of this T cell receptor beta chain was determined in a study of T and B cells in COVID-19 patients. Study at large: Most recovered patients had mild to moderate COVID-19 treated as outpatients. Of over 18 active-infection patients, over 9 were critically ill with mechanical ventilation or extracorporeal membrane oxygenation. Study results and limitations: Symptomatic-phase blood samples from mildly ill patients and early samples from severe cases were scarce. At recovery TRB diversity and richness exceeded healthy donors, after highly clonal active COVID-19 repertoires.

This clonotype is medium-sized (0.01 to 0.1%). What it recognizes is unknown. The CDR3 is made up of 12 amino acids. Germline assignment: CDR1 MNHNY and CDR2 SVGAGI (reference sequence). V was pared by 5 bases and J by 2 bases, with 7 bases between. Blood genomic DNA input for TRB amplification was roughly 230-550 ng. TRB rearrangements were amplified by multiplex PCR with BIOMED2 TRB-A/B primers. TCRdb passed the multiplex PCR reads through MiXCR, listing each CDR3 protein once. The sample yields roughly 5,400 distinct CDR3 sequences, 25% to 30% seen once. The J gene is TRBJ2-7, the V gene TRBV6-6; D is uncertain. Sequencing input: blood. The clonotype comes from a human donor with active COVID-19. This chain's CDR3 is CASSNTAYEQYF. The CDR3 DNA reads TGTGCCAGCAGTAACACGGCCTACGAGCAGTACTTC.